This TCR beta chain emerged from a study of regulatory T cells in long-lasting Graves disease (dated by TCRdb to the early 2020s). Describing the broader study: Antithyroid drugs had been taken for less than 3 months by newly diagnosed Graves' disease patients. The study was conducted in China and was registered as a clinical trial. A total of around 35 samples were covered by TCR sequencing, comprising roughly 13 persistent and about 20 newly diagnosed Graves' disease patients. Peripheral blood TCR sequencing and RNA sequencing compared persistent Graves' disease patients with newly diagnosed Graves' disease patients. General study outcomes and caveats: Persistent Graves' disease patients showed lower TCR Shannon entropy and fewer highly expanded clones than newly diagnosed patients, suggesting clonal expansion. Only the TCR beta chain was sequenced and analyzed. The study examined only peripheral blood because the primary lesion, thyroid tissue, could not be accessed. The authors acknowledged the small sample size as a limitation that may reduce accuracy. TRBV28, TRBJ1-2 and TRBJ2-5 were preferentially used in persistent disease, while TRBV20-1 and TRBJ2-1 were favored in newly diagnosed disease. Persistent patients shared more public clonotypes among themselves (around 2,700) than newly diagnosed patients did (over 900).

According to the study, the label for this sample's time point signals: newly diagnosed GD, antithyroid drugs for less than 3 months. RNA was extracted from PBMCs in TRIzol for both TCR sequencing and RNA sequencing. Graves' disease was diagnosed according to American Thyroid Association guidelines. Recruitment of patients was carried out at an endocrinology department in Xi'an, China. From each patient, 8 to 10 milliliters of peripheral blood was collected into an EDTA anticoagulant tube. PBMCs were isolated by Ficoll Paque Plus density gradient separation without further T cell sorting. An Agilent 2100 Bioanalyzer and agarose gel were used to check RNA quality, and a NanoDrop 2000 was used to measure RNA concentration. V is clipped by 8 bases and J by 4 bases, and the sequence between their germline boundaries is 10 bases long. The CDR3 spans 12 residues, from the cysteine through the phenylalanine. Of the read, only the CDR3 DNA is kept; its 36 bases are in frame from base 1. The germline V gene specifies SNHLY as CDR1 and FYNNEI as CDR2.

This clonotype was recorded at least ten times. Its antigen target is currently unknown. No base quality values were provided; no much bigger clone lies one nucleotide off. Receptor amplification or capture employed multiplex PCR. TCRdb names Illumina HiSeq 4000 as the instrument used. iRepertoire HTBI primers and Arm-PCR amplification of CDR3 regions were used to construct TCR beta libraries. Before sequencing, the PCR products went through gel purification. The original pipeline was this. Gene usage analysis of CDR3 amino acid clonotypes relied on the approximately 60 TRBV and 13 to 15 TRBJ segments identified across samples. COPE and FqMerger were used to merge filtered high-quality paired reads into contigs. BLAST was used to align contigs to IMGT TRBV, TRBD and TRBJ reference genes, and CDR3 was defined according to IMGT. Highly expanded clones were defined as clonotypes with a frequency above 0.1%. Shannon entropy served as the measure of repertoire diversity, while the Gini coefficient captured V-J evenness. A clonotype found in more than one individual was treated as public. TCRdb handled the public reads itself, with Q25 trimming in fastp and clone calling in MiXCR, and kept productive beta chains. Rows with one shared CDR3 protein collapse into an entry with the most common genes and DNA. For this entry, the V and J calls and clone size follow TCRdb and not the study's own pipeline. The table for this sample lists 390,000 or so distinct CDR3 sequences; around 11% of them were counted only once. The ten largest make up around 18% of the sample.

This sample was shared with a second study, whose subject was T cells in Graves' hyperthyroidism and ophthalmopathy. As the second publication notes: A patient counted as having stable Graves' hyperthyroidism if no progression to ophthalmopathy occurred over 18 months of follow-up. The hyperthyroidism patients were between 18 and 65 years old and newly diagnosed, with a disease duration of less than 2 months. Patients with uncontrolled infections, other autoimmune diseases, pregnancy or lactation were excluded. Diagnoses were established on the basis of clinical symptoms, serum thyroxine and TRAb, thyroid ultrasound, and orbital computed tomography. For the first round of RT-PCR on the TCR CDR3, the HTBI primer set was used together with the Qiagen OneStep RT-PCR kit. Most expanded thyroid clonotypes (frequency above 0.001) were also found in blood, which suggests that blood repertoires may mirror thyroid immune responses. A 13 V-J signature model separated ophthalmopathy from stable hyperthyroidism, with approximately 87% sensitivity and 81.08% specificity in cross-validation and 80%/75% in testing. During validation, the model predicted progression to ophthalmopathy a median of around six months ahead of onset, with 60% to 71% sensitivity and 72% to 80% specificity. TCR V-J signatures able to tell the groups apart were searched for in a discovery cohort of 90 to 100 patients, of whom around 42 had Graves' ophthalmopathy and roughly 59 had stable Graves' hyperthyroidism. An independent validation cohort of 18 to 20 hyperthyroidism patients and roughly 16 patients who later progressed to ophthalmopathy tested prospective prediction of ophthalmopathy. The roughly 99 discovery patients were divided at random into training and test sets in a 7:3 ratio. In more than five Graves' hyperthyroidism patients, the study also compared T-cell repertoires from thyroid tissue with T-cell repertoires from blood. Following sampling, methimazole starting at 30 mg daily was given to hyperthyroidism patients, and high-dose intravenous methylprednisolone was given to ophthalmopathy patients. Libraries were constructed in a second round of multiplex PCR, after which size selection and purification were carried out. The libraries were sequenced on an Illumina HiSeq2000 using paired-end 100 bp reads. SOAPnuke was used to process the raw data, throwing out any read that contained adapters or uncalled bases, had a mean Phred below 15, or lacked an exact constant-primer or identifier match. COPE v1.2.5 was used to merge high-quality paired reads, and clonotypes were defined as unique nucleotide sequences. MiTCR v1.1 was used to align clonotypes to the IMGT TRBV, TRBD and TRBJ reference segments. Analysis was restricted to V-J combinations with a frequency above 0.0001, which covered 98% to 99.2% of repertoires. A TCS score was defined as the ratio between F50 (clonal expansion) and ExV (chaos), using BLOSUM62-based TCRdist between CDR3 peptides within each V-J. Welch's t-statistics and random forest reduced around 550 V-J features to 13, which were used in a naive Bayes classifier (R e1071). No statistical method was used to fix the sample size in advance, and group allocation was not hidden from the investigators. The paper reports TCR Vbeta CDR3 sequencing of over 120 peripheral blood samples: around 45 ophthalmopathy, about 75 hyperthyroidism and 17 progressor patients.

The chain is made from TRBV2 and TRBJ2-3; the D element could tentatively be TRBD1 or TRBD2, as 6 bases agree for each. The material was peripheral blood mononuclear cells (PBMCs), obtained at new diagnosis, from a patient treated with antithyroid drugs. This TCR derives from a woman aged 18-29 years with Graves disease. Donor details come from another sample of the same person, matched by shared clones. The bases are TGTGCCAGCGAGGGGGAGGCAGATACGCAGTATTTT. It encodes CASEGEADTQYF.